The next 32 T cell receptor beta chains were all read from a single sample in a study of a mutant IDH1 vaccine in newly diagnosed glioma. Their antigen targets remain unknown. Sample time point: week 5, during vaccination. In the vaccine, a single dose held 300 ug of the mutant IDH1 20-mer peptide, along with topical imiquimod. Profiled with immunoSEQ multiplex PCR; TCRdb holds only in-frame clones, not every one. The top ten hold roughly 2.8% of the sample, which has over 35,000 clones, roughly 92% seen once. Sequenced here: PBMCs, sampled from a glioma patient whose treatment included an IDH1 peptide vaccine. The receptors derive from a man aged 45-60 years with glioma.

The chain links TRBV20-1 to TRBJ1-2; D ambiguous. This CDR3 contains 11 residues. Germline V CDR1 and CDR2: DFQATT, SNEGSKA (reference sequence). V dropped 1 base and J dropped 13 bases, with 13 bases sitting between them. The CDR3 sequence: CSARGILLSTF. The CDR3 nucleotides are TGCAGTGCTAGAGGGATTTTACTCAGCACCTTC.

The CDR3 region has the DNA TGTGCCAGTACAGAGGGGTTAGCTAGCAATCAGCCCCAGCATTTT. Translation: CASTEGLASNQPQHF. The chain combines TRBV19 with TRBJ1-5; a weak D match, TRBD1 (5 bases). V lost 7 bases to trimming and J lost 0 bases, with 13 bases between them. Germline V gene data show CDR1 as LNHDA and CDR2 as SQIVND (reference sequence). The CDR3 totals 15 residues.

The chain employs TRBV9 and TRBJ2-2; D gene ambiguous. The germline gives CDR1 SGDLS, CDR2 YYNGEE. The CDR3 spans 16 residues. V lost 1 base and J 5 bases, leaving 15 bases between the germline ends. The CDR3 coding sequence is TGTGCCAGCAGCGTAATGTCTCTGGGTGGGACCGGGGAGCTGTTTTTT. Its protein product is CASSVMSLGGTGELFF.

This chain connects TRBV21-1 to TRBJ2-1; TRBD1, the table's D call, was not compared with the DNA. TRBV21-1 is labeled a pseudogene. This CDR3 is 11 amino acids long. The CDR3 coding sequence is TGTGCCGCTGCAAACAGCAATGAGCAGTTCTTC. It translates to CAAANSNEQFF.

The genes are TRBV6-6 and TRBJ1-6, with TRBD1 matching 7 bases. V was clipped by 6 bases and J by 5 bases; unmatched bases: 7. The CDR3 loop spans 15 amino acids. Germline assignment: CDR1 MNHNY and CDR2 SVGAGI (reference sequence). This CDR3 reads CASRNFGQDNSPLHF. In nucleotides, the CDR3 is TGTGCCAGCAGAAACTTCGGACAGGATAATTCACCCCTCCACTTT.

Here the CDR3 reads CASSYGGRADGNTIYF. CDR3 nucleotide sequence: TGTGCCAGCAGTTACGGAGGCAGGGCTGACGGAAACACCATATATTTT. The chain links TRBV6-6 to TRBJ1-3; TRBD1 is a possible D gene (5 bases). Per the germline V gene, CDR1 is MNHNY and CDR2 is SVGAGI (reference sequence). V lost 2 bases to trimming and J lost 4 bases, with 15 bases between them. The CDR3 length is 16 residues.

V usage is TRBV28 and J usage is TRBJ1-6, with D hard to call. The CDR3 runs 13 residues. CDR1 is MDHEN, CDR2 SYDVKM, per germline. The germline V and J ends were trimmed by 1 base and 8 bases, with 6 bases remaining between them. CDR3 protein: CASSLFADSPLHF. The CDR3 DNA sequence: TGTGCCAGCAGTTTATTTGCGGATTCACCCCTCCACTTT.

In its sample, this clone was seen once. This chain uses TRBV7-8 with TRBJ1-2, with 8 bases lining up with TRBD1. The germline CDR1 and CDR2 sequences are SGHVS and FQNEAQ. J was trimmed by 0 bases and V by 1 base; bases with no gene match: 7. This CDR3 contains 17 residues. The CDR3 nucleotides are TGTGCCAGCAGCTTAGTAGACAGGGGAGTTGCTAACTATGGCTACACCTTC. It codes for CASSLVDRGVANYGYTF.

CDR3 coding DNA: TGTGCCAGCAGCCCCGCGAGGGGGGGCTACAATGAGCAGTTCTTC. Its protein product is CASSPARGGYNEQFF. The rearrangement links TRBV7-2 to TRBJ2-1; tentatively, D is TRBD2 (7 bases). V dropped 5 bases and J dropped 3 bases, with 14 bases sitting between them. CDR1 SGHTA and CDR2 FQGNSA come from the germline V gene. The CDR3 loop spans 15 amino acids. Full variable domain (rest looked up from reference TRBV7-2 and TRBJ2-1): GAGVSQSPSNKVTEKGKDVELRCDPISGHTALYWYRQSLGQGLEFLIYFQGNSAPDKSGLPSDRFSAERTGGSVSTLTIQRTQQEDSAVYLCASSPARGGYNEQFFGPGTRLTVL.

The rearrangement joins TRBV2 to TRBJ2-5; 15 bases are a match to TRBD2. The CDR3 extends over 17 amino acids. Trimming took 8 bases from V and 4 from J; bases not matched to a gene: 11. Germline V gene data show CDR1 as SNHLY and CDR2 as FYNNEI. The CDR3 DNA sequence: TGTGCCAGCTCCTTTGACGGGACTAGCGGGAGGACAGAGACCCAGTACTTC. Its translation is CASSFDGTSGRTETQYF.

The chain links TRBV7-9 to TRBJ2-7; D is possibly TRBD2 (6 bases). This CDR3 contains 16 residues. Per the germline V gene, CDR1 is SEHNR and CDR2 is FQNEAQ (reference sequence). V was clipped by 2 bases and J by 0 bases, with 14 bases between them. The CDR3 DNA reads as TGTGCCAGCAGCTTATATGTTAGCGGTCTCTCCTACGAGCAGTACTTC. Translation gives CASSLYVSGLSYEQYF.

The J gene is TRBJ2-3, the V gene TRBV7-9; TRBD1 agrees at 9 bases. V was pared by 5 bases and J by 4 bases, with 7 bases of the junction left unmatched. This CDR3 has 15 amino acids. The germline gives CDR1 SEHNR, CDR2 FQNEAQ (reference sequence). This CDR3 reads CASSLGGQGADTQYF. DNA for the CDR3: TGTGCCAGCAGCCTTGGGGGACAGGGAGCAGATACGCAGTATTTT.

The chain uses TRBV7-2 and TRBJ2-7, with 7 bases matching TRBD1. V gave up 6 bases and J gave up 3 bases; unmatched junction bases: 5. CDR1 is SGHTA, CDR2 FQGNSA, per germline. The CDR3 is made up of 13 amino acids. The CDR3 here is CASRETGYYEQYF. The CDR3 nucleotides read TGTGCCAGCAGGGAGACAGGGTACTACGAGCAGTACTTC.

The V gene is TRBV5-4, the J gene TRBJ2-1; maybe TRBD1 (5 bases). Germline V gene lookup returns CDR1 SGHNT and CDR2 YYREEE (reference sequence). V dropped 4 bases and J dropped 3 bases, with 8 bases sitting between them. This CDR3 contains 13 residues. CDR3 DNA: TGTGCCAGCAGCCCCACAGGCTACAATGAGCAGTTCTTC. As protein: CASSPTGYNEQFF.

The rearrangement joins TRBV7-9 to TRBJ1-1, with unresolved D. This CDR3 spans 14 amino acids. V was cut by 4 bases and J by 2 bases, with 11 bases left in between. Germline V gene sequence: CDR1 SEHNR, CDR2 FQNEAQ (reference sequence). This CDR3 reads CASSSSMGNTEAFF. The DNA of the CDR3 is TGTGCCAGCAGCTCCTCAATGGGTAACACTGAAGCTTTCTTT.

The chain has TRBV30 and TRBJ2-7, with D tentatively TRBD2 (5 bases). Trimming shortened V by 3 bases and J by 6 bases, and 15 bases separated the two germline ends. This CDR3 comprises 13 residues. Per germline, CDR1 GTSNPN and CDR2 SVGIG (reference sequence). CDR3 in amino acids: CAWSPYGRGEQYF. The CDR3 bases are TGTGCCTGGAGCCCATACGGACGGGGCGAGCAGTACTTC.

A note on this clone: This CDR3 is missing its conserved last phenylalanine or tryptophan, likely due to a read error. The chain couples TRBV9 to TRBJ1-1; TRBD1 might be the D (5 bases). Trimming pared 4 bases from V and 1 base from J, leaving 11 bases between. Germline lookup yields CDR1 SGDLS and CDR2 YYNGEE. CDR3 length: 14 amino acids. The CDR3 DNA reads TGTGCCAGCAGCAGGGGCCAGACGAACACTGAAGCTTTCTCT. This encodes CASSRGQTNTEAFS.

The CDR3 DNA reads as TGTGCCAGCAGCCCGGGACAGGGAGACTACGAGCAGTACTTC. This sequence encodes CASSPGQGDYEQYF. V usage is TRBV5-6 and J usage is TRBJ2-7; 9 positions agree with TRBD1. Trimming cost V 4 bases and J 3 bases; bases outside gene matches: 5. This CDR3 spans 14 amino acids. From germline, CDR1 is SGHDT and CDR2 YYEEEE. The full variable domain, its missing parts supplied by reference TRBV5-6 and TRBJ2-7, is DAGVTQSPTHLIKTRGQQVTLRCSPKSGHDTVSWYQQALGQGPQFIFQYYEEEERQRGNFPDRFSGHQFPNYSSELNVNALLLGDSALYLCASSPGQGDYEQYFGPGTRLTVT.

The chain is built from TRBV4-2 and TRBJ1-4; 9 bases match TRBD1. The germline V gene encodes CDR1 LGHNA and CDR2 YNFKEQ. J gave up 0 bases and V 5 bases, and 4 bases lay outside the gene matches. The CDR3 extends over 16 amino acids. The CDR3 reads CASSGRQGATNEKLFF. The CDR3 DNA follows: TGTGCCAGCAGCGGCCGACAGGGGGCAACTAATGAAAAACTGTTTTTT.

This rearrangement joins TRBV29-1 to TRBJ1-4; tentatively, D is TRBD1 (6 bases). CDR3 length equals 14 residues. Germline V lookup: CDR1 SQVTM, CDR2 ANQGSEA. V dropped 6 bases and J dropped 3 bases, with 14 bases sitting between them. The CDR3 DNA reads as TGCAGCGTGGCGAGGGGGGAGTCTAATGAAAAACTGTTTTTT. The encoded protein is CSVARGESNEKLFF. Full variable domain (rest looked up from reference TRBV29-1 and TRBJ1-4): SAVISQKPSRDICQRGTSLTIQCQVDSQVTMMFWYRQQPGQSLTLIATANQGSEATYESGFVIDKFPISRPNLTFSTLTVSNMSPEDSSIYLCSVARGESNEKLFFGSGTQLSVL.

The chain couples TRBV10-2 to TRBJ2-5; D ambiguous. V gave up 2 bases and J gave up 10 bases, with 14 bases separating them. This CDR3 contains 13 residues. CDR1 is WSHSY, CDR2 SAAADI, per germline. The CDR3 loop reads CASSEARALRQYF. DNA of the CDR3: TGCGCCAGCAGTGAGGCCCGGGCCTTACGCCAGTACTTC.

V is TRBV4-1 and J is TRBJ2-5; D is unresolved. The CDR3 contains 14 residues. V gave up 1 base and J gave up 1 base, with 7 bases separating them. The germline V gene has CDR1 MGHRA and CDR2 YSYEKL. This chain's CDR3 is CASSQGSSQETQYF. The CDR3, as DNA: TGCGCCAGCAGCCAAGGATCTAGCCAAGAGACCCAGTACTTC.

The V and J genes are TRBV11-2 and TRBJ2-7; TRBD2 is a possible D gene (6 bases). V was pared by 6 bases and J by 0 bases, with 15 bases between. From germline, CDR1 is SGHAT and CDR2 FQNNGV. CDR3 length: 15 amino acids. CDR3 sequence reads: CASRTGLTSSYEQYF. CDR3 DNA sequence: TGTGCCAGCAGGACGGGACTGACAAGCTCCTACGAGCAGTACTTC.

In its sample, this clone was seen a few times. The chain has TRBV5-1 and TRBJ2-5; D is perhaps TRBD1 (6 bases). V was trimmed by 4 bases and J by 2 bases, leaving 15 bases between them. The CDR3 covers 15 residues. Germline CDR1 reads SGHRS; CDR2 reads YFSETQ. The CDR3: CASSRQAGGQETQYF. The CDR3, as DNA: TGCGCCAGCAGCCGACAGGCTGGCGGGCAAGAGACCCAGTACTTC.

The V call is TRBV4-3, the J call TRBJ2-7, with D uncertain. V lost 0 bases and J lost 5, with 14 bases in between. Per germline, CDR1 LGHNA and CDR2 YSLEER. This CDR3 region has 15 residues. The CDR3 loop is CASSQEAVWFHEQYF. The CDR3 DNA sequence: TGCGCCAGCAGCCAAGAGGCAGTCTGGTTCCACGAGCAGTACTTC.

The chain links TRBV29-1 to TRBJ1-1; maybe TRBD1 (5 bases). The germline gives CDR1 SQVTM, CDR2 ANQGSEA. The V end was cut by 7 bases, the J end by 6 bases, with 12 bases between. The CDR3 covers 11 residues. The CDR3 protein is CSARESAEAFF. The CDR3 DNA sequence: TGCAGCGCCAGGGAATCAGCTGAAGCTTTCTTT.

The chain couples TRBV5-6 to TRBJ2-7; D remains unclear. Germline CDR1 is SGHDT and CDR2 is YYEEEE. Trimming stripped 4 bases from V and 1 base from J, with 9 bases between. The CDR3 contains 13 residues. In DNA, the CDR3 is TGTGCCAGCAGCGAAAGGGCTTCCTACGAGCAGTACTTC. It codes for CASSERASYEQYF.

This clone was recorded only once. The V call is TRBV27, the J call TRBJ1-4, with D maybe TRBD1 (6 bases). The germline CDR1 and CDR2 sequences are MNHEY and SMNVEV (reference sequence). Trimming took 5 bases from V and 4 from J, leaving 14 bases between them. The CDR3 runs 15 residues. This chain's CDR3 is CASSRYREGNEKLFF. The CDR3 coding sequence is TGTGCCAGCAGTCGGTACAGGGAAGGTAATGAAAAACTGTTTTTT.

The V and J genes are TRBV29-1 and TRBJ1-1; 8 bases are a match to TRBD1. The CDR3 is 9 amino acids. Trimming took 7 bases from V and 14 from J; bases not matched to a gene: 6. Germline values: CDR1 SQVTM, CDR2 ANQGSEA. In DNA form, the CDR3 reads TGCAGCGATGCGACAGGGGCCTTCTTT. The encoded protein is CSDATGAFF.

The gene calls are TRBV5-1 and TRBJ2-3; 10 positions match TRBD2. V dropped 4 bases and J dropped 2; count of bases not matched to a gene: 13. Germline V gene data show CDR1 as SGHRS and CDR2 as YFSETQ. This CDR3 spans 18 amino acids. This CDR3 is CASSPSPGSGRHTDTQYF. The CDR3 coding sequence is TGCGCCAGCAGCCCCTCCCCAGGTAGCGGGAGGCACACAGATACGCAGTATTTT.

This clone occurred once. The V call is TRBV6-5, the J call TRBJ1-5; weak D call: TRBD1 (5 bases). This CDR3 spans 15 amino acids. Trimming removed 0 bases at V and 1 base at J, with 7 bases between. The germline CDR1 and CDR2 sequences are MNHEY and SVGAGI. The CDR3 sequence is CASSYSGDSNQPQHF. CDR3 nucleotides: TGTGCCAGCAGTTACTCGGGGGACAGCAATCAGCCCCAGCATTTT.

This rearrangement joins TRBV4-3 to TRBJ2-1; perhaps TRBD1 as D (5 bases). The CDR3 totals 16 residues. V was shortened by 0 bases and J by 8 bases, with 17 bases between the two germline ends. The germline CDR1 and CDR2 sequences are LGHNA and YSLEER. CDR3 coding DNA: TGCGCCAGCAGCCAAGATCCACAGGTGGCCGGCGATGAGCAGTTCTTC. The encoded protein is CASSQDPQVAGDEQFF.